These 29 T cell receptor beta chains were all obtained from the same sample, sequenced in a study of graft-versus-host responses after intestinal transplantation. Here immunoSEQ multiplex PCR was the method, and the copy in TCRdb shows in-frame clones only, minus some. The sample consists of under 45,000 clones, under 90% of them appearing once. The sequenced sample was PBMCs, obtained around 270 days after transplant. The receptors come from a human patient who received an intestinal transplant, so some T cells may come from the graft donor.

The chain carries TRBV10-1 and TRBJ1-2; D perhaps matches TRBD1 (6 bases). Trimming pared 4 bases from V and 2 bases from J, leaving 11 bases between. In germline, CDR1 is WNHNN, CDR2 SYGVQD (reference sequence). The CDR3 contains 14 residues. This chain's CDR3 is CASSAGGQNYGYTF. The CDR3 coding sequence is TGCGCCAGCAGTGCGGGAGGACAGAACTATGGCTACACCTTC.

V is TRBV19 and J is TRBJ2-3; 8 bases line up with TRBD1. Per the germline V gene, CDR1 is LNHDA and CDR2 is SQIVND (reference sequence). The CDR3 runs 16 residues. V was pared by 6 bases and J by 7 bases, with 15 bases of the junction left unmatched. CDR3 bases: TGTGCCAGTAGCACGATCCGGGACAGGACTGCTTATACGCAGTATTTT. Translation gives CASSTIRDRTAYTQYF.

The chain joins TRBV19 to TRBJ2-5; either TRBD1 or TRBD2 may fit D (5 bases each). The CDR3 has 13 residues. Germline CDR1 LNHDA, CDR2 SQIVND (reference sequence). V dropped 6 bases and J dropped 4 bases, with 12 bases sitting between them. The CDR3 nucleotides read TGTGCCAGTAGGGGGGTCTACAGAGAGACCCAGTACTTC. As protein: CASRGVYRETQYF. Supplemented by reference TRBV19 and TRBJ2-5, the full variable domain reads DGGITQSPKYLFRKEGQNVTLSCEQNLNHDAMYWYRQDPGQGLRLIYYSQIVNDFQKGDIAEGYSVSREKKESFPLTVTSAQKNPTAFYLCASRGVYRETQYFGPGTRLLVL.

The chain combines TRBV2 with TRBJ1-2, with a weak D call TRBD1 (6 bases). V was cut by 8 bases and J by 8 bases, with 12 bases left in between. Germline V gene sequence: CDR1 SNHLY, CDR2 FYNNEI. The CDR3 extends over 11 amino acids. The CDR3: CASGGPAGYTF. The CDR3 coding sequence is TGTGCCAGCGGGGGCCCTGCGGGCTACACCTTC.

DNA of the CDR3: TGTGCCAGCAGGGGGGGGGAGGGAAACCATGAAAAACTGTTTTTT. This translates into CASRGGEGNHEKLFF. V usage is TRBV6-1 and J usage is TRBJ1-4; TRBD1 is a possible D gene (5 bases). Looked up from germline, CDR1 is MNHNS and CDR2 is SASEGT. This CDR3 is built from 15 residues. Trimming took 6 bases from V and 6 from J, leaving 17 bases between them.

The chain uses TRBV6-5 and TRBJ1-2; TRBD1 might be the D (6 bases). This CDR3 has 15 residues. CDR1 and CDR2 from the germline V gene are MNHEY and SVGAGI. Trimming shortened V by 2 bases and J by 7 bases, and 17 bases separated the two germline ends. The CDR3 region is CASSYRDTPLSGYTF. The CDR3 region has the DNA TGTGCCAGCAGTTACCGGGACACCCCTTTGAGTGGCTACACCTTC.

V and J are TRBV9 and TRBJ2-4; TRBD1 or TRBD2 may be the D gene (5 bases each). This CDR3 region has 16 residues. Trimming removed 0 bases from V and 6 bases from J, with 16 bases in between. The germline V gene has CDR1 SGDLS and CDR2 YYNGEE. The DNA of the CDR3 is TGTGCCAGCAGCGTAGAGGCAGGTGGGGGAGTAAACATTCAGTACTTC. Residues: CASSVEAGGGVNIQYF. The full variable domain, rest sourced from reference TRBV9 and TRBJ2-4, is DSGVTQTPKHLITATGQRVTLRCSPRSGDLSVYWYQQSLDQGLQFLIQYYNGEERAKGNILERFSAQQFPDLHSELNLSSLELGDSALYFCASSVEAGGGVNIQYFGAGTRLSVL.

The rearrangement joins TRBV5-5 to TRBJ1-2; D is possibly TRBD1 (5 bases). Trimming took 2 bases from V and 8 from J, leaving 19 bases between them. Germline V gene data show CDR1 as SGHKS and CDR2 as YYEKEE (reference sequence). The CDR3 is 15 residues long. The CDR3 sequence is CASSFSVSGDGGYTF. CDR3 bases: TGTGCCAGCAGCTTTTCAGTTAGCGGGGACGGAGGCTACACCTTC.

The chain is built from TRBV7-9 and TRBJ1-2, with 8 bases identical to TRBD1. The CDR3 runs 12 residues. V lost 9 bases to trimming and J lost 4 bases; unmatched junction nucleotides: 4. CDR1 SEHNR and CDR2 FQNEAQ come from the germline V gene (reference sequence). DNA of the CDR3: TGTGCCAGTGGGACAGGAGCCTATGGCTACACCTTC. It yields the protein CASGTGAYGYTF.

A few counts support this clone. The V and J genes are TRBV7-8 and TRBJ2-1, with TRBD2 as a possible D gene (7 bases). Trimming stripped 2 bases from V and 7 bases from J, with 18 bases between. Germline-derived CDR1 and CDR2 are SGHVS and FQNEAQ. The CDR3 runs 16 residues. CDR3 amino acids: CASSLKRGGAWNEQFF. The CDR3 region has the DNA TGTGCCAGCAGCTTAAAAAGGGGGGGGGCCTGGAATGAGCAGTTCTTC.

This chain links TRBV6-5 with TRBJ1-4; no firm D call. The germline V and J ends were trimmed by 2 bases and 4 bases, with 8 bases remaining between them. The CDR3 extends over 14 amino acids. Germline CDR1 reads MNHEY; CDR2 reads SVGAGI. The CDR3: CASSYEAGNEKLFF. The CDR3 nucleotides read TGTGCCAGCAGTTACGAAGCGGGTAATGAAAAACTGTTTTTT.

This chain joins TRBV10-3 and TRBJ2-1; D is unresolved. This CDR3 contains 13 residues. The germline V gene encodes CDR1 ENHRY and CDR2 SYGVKD. Trimming pared 2 bases from V and 7 bases from J, leaving 9 bases between. The CDR3 coding sequence is TGTGCCATCAGTGAGGCTTTTAGTAATGAGCAGTTCTTC. Its translation is CAISEAFSNEQFF.

V gene TRBV10-1 combines with J gene TRBJ2-7, with no clear D. Germline values: CDR1 WNHNN, CDR2 SYGVQD (reference sequence). Trimming took off 0 bases at V and 5 bases at J, with 11 bases between the two ends. The CDR3 runs to 14 residues. CDR3 DNA: TGCGCCAGCAGTGAGTCTTGGGTAGCTGACGAGCAGTACTTC. It encodes CASSESWVADEQYF.

The CDR3 protein is CSVEIQVNQPQHF. In nucleotides, the CDR3 is TGCAGCGTTGAAATCCAGGTCAATCAGCCCCAGCATTTT. The chain combines TRBV29-1 with TRBJ1-5; D remains unclear. Trimming stripped 2 bases from V and 3 bases from J, with 8 bases between. The CDR3 runs 13 residues. Germline CDR1 reads SQVTM; CDR2 reads ANQGSEA. The full variable domain, completed using reference TRBV29-1 and TRBJ1-5, is SAVISQKPSRDICQRGTSLTIQCQVDSQVTMMFWYRQQPGQSLTLIATANQGSEATYESGFVIDKFPISRPNLTFSTLTVSNMSPEDSSIYLCSVEIQVNQPQHFGDGTRLSIL.

Remarks on this clone: The junction shows a germline mismatch at one end, possibly a read error. The chain has TRBV6-6 and TRBJ2-5, with TRBD1 as a possible D gene (5 bases). This CDR3 contains 14 residues. Germline lookup yields CDR1 MNHNY and CDR2 SVGAGI (reference sequence). CDR3 loop: CASSPTTVKEAQYF. As DNA, the CDR3 is TGTGCCAGCAGTCCTACGACAGTGAAAGAGGCCCAGTACTTC.

V usage is TRBV9 and J usage is TRBJ2-5; 12 bases align to TRBD2. The CDR3 extends over 17 amino acids. Germline V gene sequence: CDR1 SGDLS, CDR2 YYNGEE. J was trimmed by 2 bases and V by 0 bases; bases with no gene match: 5. CDR3 DNA sequence: TGTGCCAGCAGCGTAGGAGGACTAGCGGGACCTCAAGAGACCCAGTACTTC. It codes for CASSVGGLAGPQETQYF.

This chain joins TRBV5-1 and TRBJ2-5, with 10 bases aligning to TRBD1. Germline V CDR1 and CDR2: SGHRS, YFSETQ. The CDR3 runs 15 residues. V lost 6 bases, J lost 4 bases, and 9 bases stayed unmatched. CDR3 region: CASTEGTGVGETQYF. In nucleotides, the CDR3 is TGCGCCAGCACCGAGGGGACAGGGGTTGGAGAGACCCAGTACTTC.

The rearrangement uses TRBV27 and TRBJ1-2; TRBD1 agrees at 9 bases. This CDR3 has 14 amino acids. With V trimmed by 5 bases and J by 4 bases, 5 bases remained unmatched. CDR1 is MNHEY, CDR2 SMNVEV, per germline (reference sequence). Written as DNA, the CDR3 is TGTGCCAGCAGTCTCAGACAGGGGGTCTATGGCTACACCTTC. It translates to CASSLRQGVYGYTF.

The rearrangement uses TRBV6-5 and TRBJ1-1, with 7 bases fitting TRBD1. V trimming: 5 bases; J trimming: 11 bases; junction bases outside the gene matches: 11. The germline V gene has CDR1 MNHEY and CDR2 SVGAGI. The CDR3 spans 13 residues. CDR3 residues: CASSDHRGGRAFF. DNA of the CDR3: TGTGCCAGCAGTGACCACAGGGGCGGGAGGGCTTTCTTT.

The V gene is TRBV27, the J gene TRBJ1-1, with D hard to call. The CDR3 sequence is 13 residues long. Trimming removed 6 bases at V and 2 bases at J, with 10 bases between. The germline V gene has CDR1 MNHEY and CDR2 SMNVEV (reference sequence). CDR3: CASSLTPNTEAFF. The CDR3 DNA follows: TGTGCCAGCAGCCTCACACCTAACACTGAAGCTTTCTTT.

The V gene is TRBV18, the J gene TRBJ2-5, with no clear D. V was cut by 3 bases and J by 6 bases, with 17 bases left in between. Germline V CDR1 and CDR2: KGHSH, LQKENI. This CDR3 comprises 15 residues. The CDR3 DNA is TGTGCCAGCTCACCGCCGGCGGTGATAAGTAAGACCCAGTACTTC. It codes for CASSPPAVISKTQYF.

The chain is built from TRBV6-4 and TRBJ2-3; 7 nucleotides align to TRBD2. The CDR3 is made up of 15 amino acids. Trimming took 2 bases from V and 2 from J; bases not matched to a gene: 4. From germline, CDR1 is MRHNA and CDR2 SNTAGT. The CDR3 DNA reads as TGTGCCAGCAGTGACGGGCGGGAGCCCACAGATACGCAGTATTTT. As protein: CASSDGREPTDTQYF.

The gene calls are TRBV2 and TRBJ2-5, with D possibly matching TRBD1 (6 bases). Germline CDR1 and CDR2: SNHLY and FYNNEI. Trimming left V 5 bases short and J 7 bases short, with 17 bases between. The CDR3 length is 14 residues. The CDR3 DNA is TGTGCCAGCAGTCCCTCGACAGGCGGCCCGACCCAGTACTTC. Protein: CASSPSTGGPTQYF.

This clone was detected only a few times. The V and J genes are TRBV5-1 and TRBJ2-3, with TRBD2 matching over 9 bases. The CDR3 sequence is 15 residues long. With 4 bases clipped from V and 6 bases from J, the junction kept 9 bases outside the gene matches. Looked up from germline, CDR1 is SGHRS and CDR2 is YFSETQ. The CDR3 region is CASSGVAGAGDTQYF. In DNA form, the CDR3 reads TGCGCCAGCAGCGGGGTAGCGGGGGCGGGGGATACGCAGTATTTT.

This chain links TRBV2 with TRBJ2-5; D possibly uses TRBD1 or TRBD2 (5 bases each). Germline values: CDR1 SNHLY, CDR2 FYNNEI. CDR3 length: 15 residues. Trimming cost V 2 bases and J 5 bases, with 15 bases left between them. CDR3 residues: CASSELGTDAETQYF. The CDR3 DNA is TGTGCCAGCAGTGAATTAGGGACCGACGCGGAGACCCAGTACTTC.

CDR3 residues: CASRPSGGAGELFF. CDR3 DNA sequence: TGTGCCAGCAGACCGAGCGGGGGGGCCGGGGAGCTGTTTTTT. The chain joins TRBV25-1 to TRBJ2-2; 10 nucleotides agree with TRBD2. CDR1 and CDR2 from the germline V gene are MGHDK and SYGVNS. The CDR3 has 14 amino acids. The V gene end was trimmed by 6 bases and the J gene end by 6 bases; junction bases not matched to a gene: 4.

V gene TRBV7-8 combines with J gene TRBJ2-7, with TRBD2 identical over 11 bases. The CDR3 is 17 amino acids. Germline CDR1 SGHVS, CDR2 FQNEAQ. The V and J ends lost 0 bases and 3 bases, in that order; junction bases with no gene match: 7. This CDR3 reads CASSLATLAGGIYEQYF. The CDR3 DNA is TGTGCCAGCAGCTTAGCTACTCTAGCGGGGGGAATCTACGAGCAGTACTTC. The full variable domain, with the rest looked up from reference TRBV7-8 and TRBJ2-7, is GAGVSQSPRYKVAKRGQDVALRCDPISGHVSLFWYQQALGQGPEFLTYFQNEAQLDKSGLPSDRFFAERPEGSVSTLKIQRTQQEDSAVYLCASSLATLAGGIYEQYFGPGTRLTVT.

The CDR3 spells CASSPPGGDYGYTF. The CDR3 nucleotides are TGTGCCAGCAGTCCACCAGGGGGAGACTATGGCTACACCTTC. V gene TRBV5-6 combines with J gene TRBJ1-2; 7 bases are shared with TRBD1. The CDR3 loop spans 14 amino acids. Losses at the gene ends were 5 bases for V and 3 bases for J; bases not matched to a gene: 7. Germline V CDR1 and CDR2: SGHDT, YYEEEE.

The CDR3 region is CASSLGQGTDTQYF. The CDR3, as DNA: TGTGCCAGCAGTCTCGGACAGGGCACAGATACGCAGTATTTT. The V gene is TRBV27, the J gene TRBJ2-3; 7 positions agree with TRBD1. Trimming took 5 bases from V and 1 from J; bases not matched to a gene: 3. CDR1 and CDR2 (germline): MNHEY, SMNVEV (reference sequence). CDR3 length equals 14 residues.